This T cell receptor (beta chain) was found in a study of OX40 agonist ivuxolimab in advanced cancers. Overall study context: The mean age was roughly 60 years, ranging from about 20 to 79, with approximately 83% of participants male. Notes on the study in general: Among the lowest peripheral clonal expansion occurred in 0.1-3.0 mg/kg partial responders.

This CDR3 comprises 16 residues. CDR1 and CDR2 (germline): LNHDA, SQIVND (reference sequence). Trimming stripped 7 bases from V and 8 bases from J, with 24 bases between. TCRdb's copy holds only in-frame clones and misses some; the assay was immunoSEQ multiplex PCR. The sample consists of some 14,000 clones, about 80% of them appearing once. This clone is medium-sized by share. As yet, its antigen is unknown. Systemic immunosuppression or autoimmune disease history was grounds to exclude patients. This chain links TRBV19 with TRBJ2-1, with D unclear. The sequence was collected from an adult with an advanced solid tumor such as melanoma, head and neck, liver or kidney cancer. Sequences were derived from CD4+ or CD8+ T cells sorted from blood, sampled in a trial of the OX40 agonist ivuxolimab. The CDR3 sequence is CASNEVGQTYSDEQFF. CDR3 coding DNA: TGTGCCAGTAACGAAGTAGGGCAGACCTACTCGGATGAGCAGTTCTTC.